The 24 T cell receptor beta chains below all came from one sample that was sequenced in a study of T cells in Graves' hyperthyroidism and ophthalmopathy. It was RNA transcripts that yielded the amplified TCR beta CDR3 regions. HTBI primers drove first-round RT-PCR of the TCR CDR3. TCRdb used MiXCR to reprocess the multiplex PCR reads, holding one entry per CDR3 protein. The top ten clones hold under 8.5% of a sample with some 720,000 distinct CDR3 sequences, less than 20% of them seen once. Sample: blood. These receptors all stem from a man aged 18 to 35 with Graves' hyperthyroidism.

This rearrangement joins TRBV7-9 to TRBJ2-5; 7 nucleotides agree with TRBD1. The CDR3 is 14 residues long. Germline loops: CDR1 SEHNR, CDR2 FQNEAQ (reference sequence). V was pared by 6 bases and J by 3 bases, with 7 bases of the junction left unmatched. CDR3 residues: CASSSSDREETQYF. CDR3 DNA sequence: TGTGCCAGCAGTTCGAGCGACAGGGAAGAGACCCAGTACTTC.

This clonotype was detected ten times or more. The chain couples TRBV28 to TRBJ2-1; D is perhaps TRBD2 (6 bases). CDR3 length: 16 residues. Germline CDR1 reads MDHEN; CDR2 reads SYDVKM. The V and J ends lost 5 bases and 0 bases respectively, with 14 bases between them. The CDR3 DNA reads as TGTGCCAGCAGTGGGGGGACGGTGAGCTCCTACAATGAGCAGTTCTTC. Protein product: CASSGGTVSSYNEQFF.

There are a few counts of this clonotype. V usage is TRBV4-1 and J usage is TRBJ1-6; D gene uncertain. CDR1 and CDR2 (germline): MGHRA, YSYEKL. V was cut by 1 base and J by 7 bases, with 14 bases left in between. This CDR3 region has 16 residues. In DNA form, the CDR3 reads TGCGCCAGCAGCCAAGTGGCGCGCCAACGAAATTCACCCCTCCACTTT. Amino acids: CASSQVARQRNSPLHF.

The CDR3: CSVEGSPSYNEQFF. DNA for the CDR3: TGCAGCGTTGAAGGGAGTCCCTCCTACAATGAGCAGTTCTTC. The chain carries TRBV29-1 and TRBJ2-1; no clear D. In germline, CDR1 is SQVTM, CDR2 ANQGSEA. The ends were cut back, 1 base at V and 0 bases at J, with 7 bases in the middle. This CDR3 region has 14 residues.

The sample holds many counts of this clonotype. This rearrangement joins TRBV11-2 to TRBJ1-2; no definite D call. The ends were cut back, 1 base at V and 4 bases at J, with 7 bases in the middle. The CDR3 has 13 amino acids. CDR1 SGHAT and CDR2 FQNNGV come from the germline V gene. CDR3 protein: CASSLGILYGYTF. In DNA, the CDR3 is TGTGCCAGCAGCTTAGGGATCCTCTATGGCTACACCTTC.

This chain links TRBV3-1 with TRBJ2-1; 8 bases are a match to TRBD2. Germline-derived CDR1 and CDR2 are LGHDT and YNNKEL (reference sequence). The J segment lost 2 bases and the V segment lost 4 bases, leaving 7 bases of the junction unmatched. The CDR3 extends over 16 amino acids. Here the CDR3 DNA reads TGTGCCAGCAGCCCGATTACTAGCGGCACCTACAATGAGCAGTTCTTC. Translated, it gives CASSPITSGTYNEQFF.

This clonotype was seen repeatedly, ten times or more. The CDR3 coding sequence is TGTGCCAGCAGCATACTGCCGCAATCGAATCAGCCCCAGCATTTT. Translation: CASSILPQSNQPQHF. The rearrangement joins TRBV28 to TRBJ1-5; D is uncertain. V was clipped by 6 bases and J by 4 bases, with 16 bases between them. CDR1 is MDHEN and CDR2 is SYDVKM in the germline V gene. The CDR3 extends over 15 amino acids.

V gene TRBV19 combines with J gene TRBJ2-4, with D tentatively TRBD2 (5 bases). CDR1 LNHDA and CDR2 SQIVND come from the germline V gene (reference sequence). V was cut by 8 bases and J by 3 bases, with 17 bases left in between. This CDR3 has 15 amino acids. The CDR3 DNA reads TGTGCCAGTGACCCACTTGGACTGGGCAAAAACATTCAGTACTTC. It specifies CASDPLGLGKNIQYF.

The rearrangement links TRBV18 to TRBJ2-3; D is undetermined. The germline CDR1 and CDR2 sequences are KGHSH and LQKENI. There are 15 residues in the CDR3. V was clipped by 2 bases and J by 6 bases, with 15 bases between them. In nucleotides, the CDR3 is TGTGCCAGCTCACCAAATTCGGCTATGATGGATACGCAGTATTTT. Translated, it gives CASSPNSAMMDTQYF.

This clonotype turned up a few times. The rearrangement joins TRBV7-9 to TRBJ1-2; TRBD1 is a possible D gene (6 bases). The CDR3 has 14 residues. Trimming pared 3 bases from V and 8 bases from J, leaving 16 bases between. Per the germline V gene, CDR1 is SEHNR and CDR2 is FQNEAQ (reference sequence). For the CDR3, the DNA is TGTGCCAGCAGCTTCGGACAGCTGAGGGAAGGCTACACCTTC. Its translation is CASSFGQLREGYTF. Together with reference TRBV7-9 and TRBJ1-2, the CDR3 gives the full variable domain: DTGVSQNPRHKITKRGQNVTFRCDPISEHNRLYWYRQTLGQGPEFLTYFQNEAQLEKSRLLSDRFSAERPKGSFSTLEIQRTEQGDSAMYLCASSFGQLREGYTFGSGTRLTVV.

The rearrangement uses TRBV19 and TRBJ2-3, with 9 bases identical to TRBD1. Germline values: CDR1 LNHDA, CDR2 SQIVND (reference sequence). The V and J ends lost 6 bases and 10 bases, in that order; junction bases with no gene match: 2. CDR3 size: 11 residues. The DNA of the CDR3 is TGTGCCAGTAGCTGGGACAGGGCGCAGTATTTT. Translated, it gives CASSWDRAQYF.

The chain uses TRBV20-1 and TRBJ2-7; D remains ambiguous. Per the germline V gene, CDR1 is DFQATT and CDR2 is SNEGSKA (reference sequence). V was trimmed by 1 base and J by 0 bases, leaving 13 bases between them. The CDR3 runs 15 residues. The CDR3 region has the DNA TGCAGTGCTAGAGCGCACCGGCAGAGCTCCTACGAGCAGTACTTC. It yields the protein CSARAHRQSSYEQYF.

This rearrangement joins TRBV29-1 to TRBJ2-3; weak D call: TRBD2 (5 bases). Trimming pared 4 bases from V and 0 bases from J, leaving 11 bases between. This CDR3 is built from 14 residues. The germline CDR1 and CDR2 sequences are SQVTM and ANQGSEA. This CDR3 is CSVGTRTSTDTQYF. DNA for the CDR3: TGCAGCGTTGGAACACGGACTAGCACAGATACGCAGTATTTT.

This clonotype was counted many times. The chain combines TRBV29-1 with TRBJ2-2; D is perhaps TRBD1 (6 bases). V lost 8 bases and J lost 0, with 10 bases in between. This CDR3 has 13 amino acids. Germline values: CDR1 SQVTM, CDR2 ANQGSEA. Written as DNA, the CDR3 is TGCAGCACTTGGACAGCGAACACCGGGGAGCTGTTTTTT. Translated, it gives CSTWTANTGELFF.

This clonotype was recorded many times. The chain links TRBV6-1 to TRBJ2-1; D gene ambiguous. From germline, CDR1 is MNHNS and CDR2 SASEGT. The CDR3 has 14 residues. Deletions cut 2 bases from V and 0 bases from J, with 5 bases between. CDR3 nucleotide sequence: TGTGCCAGCAGTGAACAGAGCTCCTACAATGAGCAGTTCTTC. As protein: CASSEQSSYNEQFF.

The CDR3 sequence is CASSVDSTPQNIQYF. CDR3 DNA sequence: TGTGCCAGCAGCGTAGACAGCACTCCCCAAAACATTCAGTACTTC. This chain joins TRBV9 and TRBJ2-4, with D uncertain. The CDR3 runs 15 residues. Germline CDR1 reads SGDLS; CDR2 reads YYNGEE. V lost 0 bases and J 5 bases, leaving 12 bases between the germline ends.

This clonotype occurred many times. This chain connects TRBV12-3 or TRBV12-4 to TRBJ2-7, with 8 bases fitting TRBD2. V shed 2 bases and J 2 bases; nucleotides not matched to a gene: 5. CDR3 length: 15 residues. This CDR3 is CASSLRSGAPYEQYF. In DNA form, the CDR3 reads TGTGCCAGCAGTTTACGTAGCGGGGCACCCTACGAGCAGTACTTC.

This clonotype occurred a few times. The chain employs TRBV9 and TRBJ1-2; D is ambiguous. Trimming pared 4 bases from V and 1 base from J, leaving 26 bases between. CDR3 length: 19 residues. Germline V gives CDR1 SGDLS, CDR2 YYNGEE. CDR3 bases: TGTGCCAGCAGCTCACACCTCACCGAACCCATCCCGGATAACTATGGCTACACCTTC. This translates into CASSSHLTEPIPDNYGYTF.

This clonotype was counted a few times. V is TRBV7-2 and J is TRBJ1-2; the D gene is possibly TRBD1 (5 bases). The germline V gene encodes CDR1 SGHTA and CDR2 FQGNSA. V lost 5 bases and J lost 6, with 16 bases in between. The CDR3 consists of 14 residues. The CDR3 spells CASSRYRKGDGYTF. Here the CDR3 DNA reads TGTGCCAGCAGCCGTTATCGAAAAGGGGATGGCTACACCTTC. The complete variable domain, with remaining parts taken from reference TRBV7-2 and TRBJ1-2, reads GAGVSQSPSNKVTEKGKDVELRCDPISGHTALYWYRQSLGQGLEFLIYFQGNSAPDKSGLPSDRFSAERTGGSVSTLTIQRTQQEDSAVYLCASSRYRKGDGYTFGSGTRLTVV.

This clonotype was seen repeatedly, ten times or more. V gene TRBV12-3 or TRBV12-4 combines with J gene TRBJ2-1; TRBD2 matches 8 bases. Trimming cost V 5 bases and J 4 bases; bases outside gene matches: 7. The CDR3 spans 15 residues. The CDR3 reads CASSPRLAKYNEQFF. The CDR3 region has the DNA TGTGCCAGCAGTCCCCGACTAGCGAAGTACAATGAGCAGTTCTTC.

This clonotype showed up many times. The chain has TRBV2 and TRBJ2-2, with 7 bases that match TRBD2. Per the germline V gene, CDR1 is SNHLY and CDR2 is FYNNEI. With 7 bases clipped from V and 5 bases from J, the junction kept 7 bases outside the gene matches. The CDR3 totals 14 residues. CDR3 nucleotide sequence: TGTGCCAGCATGGTAGCGGGCATAACCGGGGAGCTGTTTTTT. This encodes CASMVAGITGELFF.

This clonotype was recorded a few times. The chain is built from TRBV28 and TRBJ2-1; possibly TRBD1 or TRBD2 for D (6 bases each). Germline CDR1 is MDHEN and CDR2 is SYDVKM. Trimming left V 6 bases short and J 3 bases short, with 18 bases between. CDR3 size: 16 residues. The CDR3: CASSTPWAGHYNEQFF. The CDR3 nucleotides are TGTGCCAGCAGCACCCCTTGGGCGGGACACTACAATGAGCAGTTCTTC.

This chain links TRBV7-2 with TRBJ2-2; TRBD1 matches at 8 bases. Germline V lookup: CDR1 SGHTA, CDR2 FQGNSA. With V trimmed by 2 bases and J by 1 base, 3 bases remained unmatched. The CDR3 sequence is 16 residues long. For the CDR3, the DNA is TGTGCCAGCAGCTTAATGGGGACAGGGAACACCGGGGAGCTGTTTTTT. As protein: CASSLMGTGNTGELFF. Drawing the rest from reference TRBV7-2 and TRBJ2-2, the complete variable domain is GAGVSQSPSNKVTEKGKDVELRCDPISGHTALYWYRQSLGQGLEFLIYFQGNSAPDKSGLPSDRFSAERTGGSVSTLTIQRTQQEDSAVYLCASSLMGTGNTGELFFGEGSRLTVL.

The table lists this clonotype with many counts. Here the CDR3 DNA reads TGCAGTGCCCCGACTAGCGGGAGCGGCTACAATGAGCAGTTCTTC. Its protein product is CSAPTSGSGYNEQFF. J is TRBJ2-1 and V is TRBV20-1, with 12 bases that match TRBD2. CDR1 is DFQATT, CDR2 SNEGSKA, per germline (reference sequence). The trim removed 6 bases at V and 3 bases at J, leaving 6 bases unmatched. CDR3 length equals 15 residues.